This TCR beta chain was documented in a study of T cell responses to AZD1222 COVID-19 vaccine. For the study at large: Pooling of second doses given at about 4 or about 12 weeks was done.

Germline V gene sequence: CDR1 SGHTA, CDR2 FQGNSA. V lost 0 bases to trimming and J lost 10 bases, with 16 bases between them. The CDR3 is 15 residues long. Of note for this clone: Its antigen is undetermined.

Whole-study findings and limits: There were vaccine-associated CD4 TCRs across spike, dominant at 160-218 and 743-854.

Clones were read by immunoSEQ multiplex PCR, and TCRdb kept only the in-frame ones, dropping some. The sample has roughly 120,000 clones, roughly 90% seen once. This clonotype was sampled from an adult in good health. This chain joins TRBV7-2 and TRBJ2-4, with D possibly being TRBD1 (5 bases). The sample here was peripheral blood, taken on day 0 of AZD1222 vaccination. CDR3 bases: TGTGCCAGCAGCTTAGCCCCCTTTACAGGCCCGATTCAGTACTTC. Protein product: CASSLAPFTGPIQYF.